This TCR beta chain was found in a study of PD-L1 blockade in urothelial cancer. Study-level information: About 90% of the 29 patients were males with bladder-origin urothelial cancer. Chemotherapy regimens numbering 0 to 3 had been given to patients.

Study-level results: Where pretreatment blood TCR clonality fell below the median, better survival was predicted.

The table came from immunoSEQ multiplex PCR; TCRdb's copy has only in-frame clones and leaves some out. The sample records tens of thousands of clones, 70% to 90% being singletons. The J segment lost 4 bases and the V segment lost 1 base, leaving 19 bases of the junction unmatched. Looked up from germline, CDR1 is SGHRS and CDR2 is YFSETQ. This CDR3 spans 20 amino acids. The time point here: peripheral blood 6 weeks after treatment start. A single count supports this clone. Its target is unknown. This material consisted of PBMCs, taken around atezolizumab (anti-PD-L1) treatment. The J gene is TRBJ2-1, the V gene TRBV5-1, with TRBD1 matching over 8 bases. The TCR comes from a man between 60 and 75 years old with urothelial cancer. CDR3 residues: CASSLPVAREGQGRYNEQFF. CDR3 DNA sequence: TGCGCCAGCAGCTTGCCGGTCGCACGTGAAGGACAGGGACGGTACAATGAGCAGTTCTTC.